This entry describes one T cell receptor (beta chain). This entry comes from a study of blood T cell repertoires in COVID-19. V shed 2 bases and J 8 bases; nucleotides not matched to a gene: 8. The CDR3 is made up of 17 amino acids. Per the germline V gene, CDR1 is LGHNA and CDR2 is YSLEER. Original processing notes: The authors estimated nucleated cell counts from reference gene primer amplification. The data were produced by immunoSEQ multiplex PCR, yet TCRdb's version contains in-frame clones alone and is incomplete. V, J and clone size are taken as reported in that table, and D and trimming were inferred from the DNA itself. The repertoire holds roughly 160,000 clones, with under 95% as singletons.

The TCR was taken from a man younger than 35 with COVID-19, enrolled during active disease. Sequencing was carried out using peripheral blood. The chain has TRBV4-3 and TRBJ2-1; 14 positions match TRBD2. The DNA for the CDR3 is TGCGCCAGCAGCCAAATGACTAGCGGGAGGGCCGGTCATGAGCAGTTCTTC. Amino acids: CASSQMTSGRAGHEQFF.